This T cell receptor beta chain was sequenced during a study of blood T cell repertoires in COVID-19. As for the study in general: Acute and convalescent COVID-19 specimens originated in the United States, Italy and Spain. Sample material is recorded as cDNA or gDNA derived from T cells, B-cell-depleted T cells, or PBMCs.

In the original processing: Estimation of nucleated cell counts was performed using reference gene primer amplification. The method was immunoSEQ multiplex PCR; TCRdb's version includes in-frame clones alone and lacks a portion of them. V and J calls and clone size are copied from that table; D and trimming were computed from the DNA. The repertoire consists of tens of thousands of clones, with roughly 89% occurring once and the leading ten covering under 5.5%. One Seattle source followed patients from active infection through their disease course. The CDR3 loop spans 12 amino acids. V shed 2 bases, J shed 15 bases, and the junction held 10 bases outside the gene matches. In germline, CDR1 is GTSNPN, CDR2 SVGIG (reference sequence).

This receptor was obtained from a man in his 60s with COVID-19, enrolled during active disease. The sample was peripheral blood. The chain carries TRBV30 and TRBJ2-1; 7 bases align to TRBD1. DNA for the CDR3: TGTGCCTGGAGTATGGGTACAGGGGAACGGTTCTTC. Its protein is CAWSMGTGERFF.